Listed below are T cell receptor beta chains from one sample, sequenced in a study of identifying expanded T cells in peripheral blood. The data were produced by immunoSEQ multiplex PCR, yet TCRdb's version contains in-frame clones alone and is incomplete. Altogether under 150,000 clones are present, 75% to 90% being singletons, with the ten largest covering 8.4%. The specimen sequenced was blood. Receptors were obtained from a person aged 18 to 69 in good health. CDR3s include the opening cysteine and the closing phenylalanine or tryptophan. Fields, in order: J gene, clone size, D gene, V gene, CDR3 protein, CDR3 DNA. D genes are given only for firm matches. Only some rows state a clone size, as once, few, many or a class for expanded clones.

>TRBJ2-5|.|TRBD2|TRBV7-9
CASSLAKGLAGEETQYF
TGTGCCAGCAGCTTAGCGAAAGGGCTAGCGGGGGAAGAGACCCAGTACTTC
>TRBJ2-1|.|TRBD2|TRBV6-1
CASRVAGGPKDEQFF
TGTGCCAGCAGGGTAGCGGGGGGGCCGAAGGATGAGCAGTTCTTC
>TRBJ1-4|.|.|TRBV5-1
CASSRTSGRRANEKLFF
TGCGCCAGCAGCCGAACGAGTGGACGGAGGGCTAATGAAAAACTGTTTTTT
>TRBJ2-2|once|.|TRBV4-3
CASSQDPSGGDPGELFF
TGCGCCAGCAGCCAAGATCCCTCCGGAGGAGATCCCGGGGAGCTGTTTTTT
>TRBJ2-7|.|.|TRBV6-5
CASSYSVGGDEQYF
TGTGCCAGCAGTTACTCGGTGGGTGGGGACGAGCAGTACTTC
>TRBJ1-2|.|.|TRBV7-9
CASSFGPGYTF
TGTGCCAGCAGCTTTGGACCGGGCTACACCTTC
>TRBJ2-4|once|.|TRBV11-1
CASSLAQGGIQYF
TGTGCCAGCAGCTTAGCGCAGGGTGGCATTCAGTACTTC
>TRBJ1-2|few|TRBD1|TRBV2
CASSTGGDYGYTF
TGTGCCAGCAGTACAGGGGGCGACTATGGCTACACCTTC
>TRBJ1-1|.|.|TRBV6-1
CASSEWGNTEAFF
TGTGCCAGCAGTGAATGGGGGAACACTGAAGCTTTCTTT
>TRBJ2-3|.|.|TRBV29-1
CSVARGGDTQYF
TGCAGCGTTGCCAGGGGGGGAGATACGCAGTATTTT
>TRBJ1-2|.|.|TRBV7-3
CASSFSPFDYGYTF
TGTGCCAGCAGCTTTTCCCCATTTGACTATGGCTACACCTTC
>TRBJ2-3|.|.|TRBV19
CASSIGPLSTDTQYF
TGTGCCAGTAGTATAGGACCGCTAAGCACAGATACGCAGTATTTT
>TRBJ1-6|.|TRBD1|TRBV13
CASSLEGGSYNSPLHF
TGTGCCAGCAGCTTAGAAGGGGGCTCATATAATTCACCCCTCCACTTT
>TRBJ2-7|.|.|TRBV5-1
CASTEQGSYEQYF
TGCGCCAGCACCGAACAGGGCTCCTACGAGCAGTACTTC
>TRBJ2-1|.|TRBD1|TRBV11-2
CASSRQGTYNEQFF
TGTGCCAGCAGCCGACAGGGGACCTACAATGAGCAGTTCTTC
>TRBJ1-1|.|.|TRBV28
CASSPRRGSDTEAFF
TGTGCCAGCAGTCCCCGGCGGGGGTCGGACACTGAAGCTTTCTTT
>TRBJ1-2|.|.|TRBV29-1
CSVEDDGGGPYGYTF
TGCAGCGTTGAAGATGACGGGGGAGGGCCCTATGGCTACACCTTC
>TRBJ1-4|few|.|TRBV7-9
CASSSDRIANEKLFF
TGTGCCAGCAGCTCCGACCGGATAGCTAATGAAAAACTGTTTTTT
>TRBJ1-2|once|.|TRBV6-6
CASSYWENYGYTF
TGTGCCAGCAGTTATTGGGAGAACTATGGCTACACCTTC
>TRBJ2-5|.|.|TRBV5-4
CASSPQLQETQYF
TGTGCCAGCAGCCCACAGCTTCAAGAGACCCAGTACTTC
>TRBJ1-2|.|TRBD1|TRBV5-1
CASSLRGLEAGYTF
TGCGCCAGCAGCTTGAGGGGGCTAGAGGCTGGCTACACCTTC
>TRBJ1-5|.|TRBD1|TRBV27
CASSLGGGGGFNKPQHF
TGTGCCAGCAGTTTAGGGGGGGGAGGGGGCTTCAATAAGCCCCAGCATTTT
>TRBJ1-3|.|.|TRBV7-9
CASSLAGPRGDTIYF
TGTGCCAGCAGCTTAGCAGGGCCCAGAGGAGACACCATATATTTT
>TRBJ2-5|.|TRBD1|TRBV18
CASSPPRQGLEETQYF
TGTGCCAGCTCACCTCCAAGACAGGGGTTGGAAGAGACCCAGTACTTC
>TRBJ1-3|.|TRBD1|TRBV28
CASSLTGGAGNTIYF
TGTGCCAGCAGTTTGACAGGGGGCGCTGGAAACACCATATATTTT
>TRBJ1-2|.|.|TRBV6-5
CASFSRDIYGYTF
TGTGCCAGCTTTAGCAGGGATATCTATGGCTACACCTTC
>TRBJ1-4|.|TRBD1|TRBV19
CASSRRTGYNEKLFF
TGTGCCAGCTCGCGAAGGACAGGCTATAATGAAAAACTGTTTTTT
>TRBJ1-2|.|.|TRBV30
CAWRETANYGYTF
TGTGCCTGGAGAGAAACGGCCAACTATGGCTACACCTTC
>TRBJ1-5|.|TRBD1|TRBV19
CASSLQGGPQHF
TGTGCCAGTAGCCTACAGGGGGGGCCCCAGCATTTT
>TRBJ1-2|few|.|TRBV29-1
CSVAEGEGGYTF
TGCAGCGTTGCGGAGGGTGAAGGCGGCTACACCTTC
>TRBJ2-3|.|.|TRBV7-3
CASSLTAGRDTQYF
TGTGCCAGCAGCTTAACGGCAGGGAGGGATACGCAGTATTTT
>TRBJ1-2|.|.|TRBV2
CASSRDGYGYTF
TGTGCCAGCTCTCGAGACGGCTATGGCTACACCTTC
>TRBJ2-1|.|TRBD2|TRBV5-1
CASSKGTNVEQFF
TGCGCCAGCAGCAAAGGGACTAACGTTGAGCAGTTCTTC
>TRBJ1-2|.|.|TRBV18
CASSPAREEAIYGYTF
TGTGCCAGCTCACCAGCCAGAGAGGAGGCTATCTATGGCTACACCTTC
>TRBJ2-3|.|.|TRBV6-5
CASSYSPHVETDTQYF
TGTGCCAGCAGTTACTCCCCACATGTCGAAACAGATACGCAGTATTTT
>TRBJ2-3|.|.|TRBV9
CASSSTDTQYF
TGTGCCAGCAGCTCCACAGATACGCAGTATTTT
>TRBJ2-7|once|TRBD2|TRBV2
CASRFSGGTYEQYF
TGTGCCAGCAGGTTTAGCGGGGGCACCTACGAGCAGTACTTC
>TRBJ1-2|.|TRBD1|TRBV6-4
CASSISAGQGGYGYTF
TGTGCCAGCAGTATAAGCGCGGGACAGGGGGGTTATGGCTACACCTTC
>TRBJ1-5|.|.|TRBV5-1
CASSISGALHQPQHF
TGCGCCAGCAGCATATCAGGGGCTTTACATCAGCCCCAGCATTTT
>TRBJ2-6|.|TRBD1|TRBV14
CASSQGTGGARGANVLTF
TGTGCCAGCAGCCAAGGGACAGGGGGCGCACGTGGGGCCAACGTCCTGACTTTC
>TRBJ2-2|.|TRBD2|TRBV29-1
CSVGAGVIGGELFF
TGCAGCGTTGGAGCGGGAGTTATTGGCGGGGAGCTGTTTTTT
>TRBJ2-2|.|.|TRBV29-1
CSVELSSTNTGELFF
TGCAGCGTTGAGTTGAGCTCCACGAACACCGGGGAGCTGTTTTTT
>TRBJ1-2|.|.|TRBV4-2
CASSTDRYNYGYTF
TGTGCCAGCAGCACAGACAGGTACAACTATGGCTACACCTTC
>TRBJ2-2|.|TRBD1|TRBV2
CASSEVGTGSVRELFF
TGTGCCAGCAGTGAAGTGGGGACAGGGTCCGTGCGGGAGCTGTTTTTT
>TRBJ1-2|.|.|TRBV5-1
CASSLGGREQGYTF
TGCGCCAGCAGCTTGGGTGGCAGGGAGCAGGGCTACACCTTC
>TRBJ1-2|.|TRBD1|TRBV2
CASSDETGIHGYTF
TGTGCCAGCAGTGACGAGACAGGGATCCATGGCTACACCTTC
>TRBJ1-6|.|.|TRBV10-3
CAISSTDSSYNSPLHF
TGTGCCATCAGCTCAACCGACAGTTCTTATAATTCACCCCTCCACTTT
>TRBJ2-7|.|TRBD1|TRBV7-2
CASSLDRDRTYEQYF
TGTGCCAGCAGCCTAGATCGGGACAGGACCTACGAGCAGTACTTC
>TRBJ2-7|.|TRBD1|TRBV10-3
CAISLDRGYEQYF
TGTGCCATCAGCTTGGACAGGGGCTACGAGCAGTACTTC
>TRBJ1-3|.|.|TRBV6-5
CASSPASSGNTIYF
TGTGCCAGCAGTCCGGCTAGCTCTGGAAACACCATATATTTT
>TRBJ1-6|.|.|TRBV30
CAWSVSSPLHF
TGTGCCTGGAGTGTATCTTCACCCCTCCACTTT
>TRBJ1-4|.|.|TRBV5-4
CASSFSGGDEKLFF
TGTGCCAGCAGCTTTTCCGGGGGGGATGAAAAACTGTTTTTT
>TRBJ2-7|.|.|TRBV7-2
CASSYDSSGVSYEQYF
TGTGCCAGCAGCTACGACTCCTCAGGGGTTTCCTACGAGCAGTACTTC